One sample yielded the 5 T cell receptor beta chains listed below, sequenced in a study of blood T cells in healthy people across ages. The authors ran a second PCR of about 6 to 11 cycles using a sample-barcoded 5' primer and a J-beta primer mix. One entry per CDR3 protein, called by TCRdb with MiXCR from the 5' RACE reads. The top ten clones hold around 41% of a sample with over 700,000 distinct CDR3 sequences, approximately 53% of them seen once. Sequenced: blood. Receptor source: a man older than 75 in good health.

The chain employs TRBV6-5 and TRBJ1-4; a possible D gene is TRBD1 (5 bases). V was trimmed by 1 base and J by 3 bases, leaving 9 bases between them. Germline loops: CDR1 MNHEY, CDR2 SVGAGI. This CDR3 has 15 amino acids. The CDR3 nucleotides are TGTGCCAGCAGTTACTTTGGGGGAGCTAATGAAAAACTGTTTTTT. Translation: CASSYFGGANEKLFF.

This clonotype has just a few counts. The chain employs TRBV14 and TRBJ1-2; tentatively, D is TRBD1 (5 bases). Trimming cost V 1 base and J 6 bases, with 12 bases left between them. Germline values: CDR1 SGHDN, CDR2 FVKESK. CDR3 length: 14 residues. CDR3 DNA: TGTGCCAGCAGCCAAGGGGGGGTCAACAATGGCTACACCTTC. It encodes CASSQGGVNNGYTF.

This clonotype was picked up a small number of times. The rearrangement links TRBV5-1 to TRBJ2-7; 8 nucleotides agree with TRBD1. This CDR3 region has 14 residues. V trimming: 4 bases; J trimming: 5 bases; junction bases outside the gene matches: 8. Germline V gene sequence: CDR1 SGHRS, CDR2 YFSETQ. The CDR3 DNA is TGCGCCAGCAGCCCTGGACAGGGATTTAACGAGCAGTACTTC. Amino acid sequence: CASSPGQGFNEQYF.

The chain combines TRBV5-1 with TRBJ1-5; no definite D call. With 0 bases removed from V and 1 base from J, the gap between germline ends came to 5 bases. CDR1 is SGHRS and CDR2 is YFSETQ in the germline V gene. CDR3 length: 14 residues. The CDR3 loop is CASSLDGSNQPQHF. The CDR3 DNA is TGCGCCAGCAGCTTGGACGGCAGCAATCAGCCCCAGCATTTT.

This chain uses TRBV2 with TRBJ2-1; D is unresolved. The CDR3 is made up of 14 amino acids. Trimming cost V 4 bases and J 5 bases, with 12 bases left between them. Germline-derived CDR1 and CDR2 are SNHLY and FYNNEI. DNA of the CDR3: TGTGCCAGCAGTGGTCGTCGGCTGGACAATGAGCAGTTCTTC. Protein product: CASSGRRLDNEQFF.